The source of this T cell receptor beta chain is a study of T cell responses to AZD1222 COVID-19 vaccine. Study background: Second-dose timings of about 4 or about 12 weeks were pooled. Overall study findings and caveats: Females made up more of the donors, who were largely white British, and clonal diversity may have come out too low.

The table came from immunoSEQ multiplex PCR; TCRdb's copy has only in-frame clones and leaves some out. The sample lists under 200,000 clones, around 92% occurring once. To note about this clone: Its matching antigen is unknown.

V shed 3 bases and J shed 3 bases, with 8 bases lying between them. CDR1 is SGHAT and CDR2 is FQNNGV in the germline V gene. The CDR3 consists of 13 residues. This specimen consisted of peripheral blood, obtained on day 0 of AZD1222 vaccination. The rearrangement joins TRBV11-2 to TRBJ2-5; TRBD2 might be the D (6 bases). This TCR was sampled from an adult in good health. The CDR3 sequence is CASSLGLEETQYF. In nucleotides, the CDR3 is TGTGCCAGCAGCTTGGGACTTGAAGAGACCCAGTACTTC.